The 24 T cell receptor beta chains below come from one sample, sequenced in a study of blood T cell repertoires in COVID-19. Sequencing was performed with immunoSEQ multiplex PCR; in TCRdb, only in-frame clones are kept and a portion is missing. The sample contains 50,000 to 70,000 clones, about 89% of which appear only once. The sequenced sample was peripheral blood. The receptors derive from a man between 60 and 75 years old with active or convalescent COVID-19.

The chain employs TRBV28 and TRBJ2-7; 9 nucleotides match TRBD1. The CDR3 is 15 amino acids. The germline V gene encodes CDR1 MDHEN and CDR2 SYDVKM. V gave up 6 bases and J gave up 3 bases; unmatched junction bases: 9. The CDR3 nucleotides read TGTGCCAGCAGCGGCACAGGGGGCAAAAGCTACGAGCAGTACTTC. Amino acids: CASSGTGGKSYEQYF.

The chain carries TRBV5-1 and TRBJ2-1; possible D gene TRBD1, 5 bases. The length of the CDR3 is 13 residues. Germline V gene sequence: CDR1 SGHRS, CDR2 YFSETQ. Deletions cut 7 bases from V and 6 bases from J, with 14 bases between. CDR3 residues: CASHNTGINEQFF. The CDR3 region has the DNA TGCGCCAGCCACAACACAGGTATCAATGAGCAGTTCTTC.

The chain combines TRBV25-1 with TRBJ1-1, with TRBD1 matching over 7 bases. The germline CDR1 and CDR2 sequences are MGHDK and SYGVNS. J gave up 5 bases and V 4 bases, and 4 bases lay outside the gene matches. The CDR3 is made up of 13 amino acids. In nucleotides, the CDR3 is TGTGCCAGCAGTGGTACAGGGGAAACTGAAGCTTTCTTT. This codes for CASSGTGETEAFF.

The J gene is TRBJ1-1, the V gene TRBV15, with D unresolved. Germline CDR1 and CDR2: LNHNV and YYDKDF (reference sequence). CDR3 length: 13 residues. The germline V and J ends were trimmed by 1 base and 4 bases, with 7 bases remaining between them. This chain's CDR3 is CATSRGRVTEAFF. CDR3 DNA: TGTGCCACCAGCAGAGGACGGGTCACTGAAGCTTTCTTT.

This clone was recorded a few times. This sequence joins TRBV6-5 and TRBJ1-6; possible D gene TRBD1, 5 bases. In germline, CDR1 is MNHEY, CDR2 SVGAGI. The V end lost 5 bases, the J end lost 4 bases, and 12 bases lay between the germline ends. The CDR3 is made up of 15 amino acids. CDR3 sequence reads: CASSRGKGYNSPLHF. For the CDR3, the DNA is TGTGCCAGCAGTAGGGGCAAAGGGTATAATTCACCCCTCCACTTT.

The chain carries TRBV4-3 and TRBJ1-1, with TRBD1 matching 7 bases. The V segment lost 0 bases and the J segment 4 bases; nucleotides outside the gene matches: 5. Germline CDR1 LGHNA, CDR2 YSLEER. This CDR3 has 15 amino acids. CDR3 nucleotides: TGCGCCAGCAGCCAAGACTCTCAGGGGGGCACTGAAGCTTTCTTT. Protein: CASSQDSQGGTEAFF.

The chain joins TRBV3-1 (or the pseudogene TRBV3-2) to TRBJ2-7; 9 nucleotides agree with TRBD1. This CDR3 is 15 amino acids long. Germline assignment: CDR1 LGHDT and CDR2 YNNKEL (reference sequence). Trimming removed 2 bases from V and 2 bases from J; junction bases left unmatched: 4. The CDR3 DNA sequence: TGTGCCAGCAGCCAATACGGGACAGGGACCTACGAGCAGTACTTC. This gives the protein CASSQYGTGTYEQYF.

The gene calls are TRBV25-1 and TRBJ2-1; tentative D call: TRBD2 (6 bases). This CDR3 is 14 amino acids long. Deletions cut 3 bases from V and 6 bases from J, with 12 bases between. Germline V gene lookup returns CDR1 MGHDK and CDR2 SYGVNS. The CDR3 loop reads CASSDPDYSNEQFF. In DNA, the CDR3 is TGTGCCAGCAGTGACCCGGACTACAGCAATGAGCAGTTCTTC. Full variable domain (outside the CDR3, taken from reference TRBV25-1 and TRBJ2-1): EADIYQTPRYLVIGTGKKITLECSQTMGHDKMYWYQQDPGMELHLIHYSYGVNSTEKGDLSSESTVSRIRTEHFPLTLESARPSHTSQYLCASSDPDYSNEQFFGPGTRLTVL.

V and J are TRBV27 and TRBJ1-6; weak D call: TRBD1 (5 bases). Trimming left V 0 bases short and J 7 bases short, with 10 bases between. CDR3 size: 15 residues. Germline values: CDR1 MNHEY, CDR2 SMNVEV (reference sequence). As DNA, the CDR3 is TGTGCCAGCAGTTTATCGGGGGGAGAAAATTCACCCCTCCACTTT. It encodes CASSLSGGENSPLHF.

The J gene is TRBJ1-2, the V gene TRBV19; 7 nucleotides align to TRBD1. The V gene end was trimmed by 0 bases and the J gene end by 5 bases; junction bases not matched to a gene: 9. The CDR3 sequence is 16 residues long. The V gene's germline CDR1 is LNHDA and CDR2 SQIVND (reference sequence). This CDR3 reads CASSIDSNRGVYGYTF. The CDR3 coding sequence is TGTGCCAGTAGTATAGATTCGAACAGGGGAGTTTATGGCTACACCTTC. Full variable domain (remainder filled in from reference TRBV19 and TRBJ1-2): DGGITQSPKYLFRKEGQNVTLSCEQNLNHDAMYWYRQDPGQGLRLIYYSQIVNDFQKGDIAEGYSVSREKKESFPLTVTSAQKNPTAFYLCASSIDSNRGVYGYTFGSGTRLTVV.

V is TRBV7-9 and J is TRBJ1-1; no reliable D call. Looked up from germline, CDR1 is SEHNR and CDR2 is FQNEAQ (reference sequence). The V end lost 0 bases, the J end lost 1 base, and 3 bases lay between the germline ends. The CDR3 contains 13 residues. CDR3 in DNA: TGTGCCAGCAGCTTAGCCTGGAACACTGAAGCTTTCTTT. Protein sequence: CASSLAWNTEAFF.

V is TRBV21-1 and J is TRBJ1-2; the D call in the table, TRBD1, was not verified against the DNA. TRBV21-1 is a pseudogene segment. The CDR3 loop spans 16 amino acids. CDR3 DNA sequence: TGTGCCAGCAGCGACCGGGGACAGGGTTCTCCCTATGGCTACACCTTC. It encodes CASSDRGQGSPYGYTF.

This sequence joins TRBV5-8 and TRBJ2-4, with TRBD1 as a possible D gene (6 bases). Germline CDR1 is SGHTS and CDR2 is YDEGEE. Trimming removed 4 bases from V and 9 bases from J, with 17 bases in between. This CDR3 comprises 14 residues. Here the CDR3 reads CASSLTGRESIQYF. In nucleotides, the CDR3 is TGTGCCAGCAGCCTGACAGGCCGGGAAAGCATTCAGTACTTC.

V is TRBV25-1 and J is TRBJ1-1; no clear D gene. The V gene lost 7 bases and the J gene lost 1 base, with 4 bases spanning the gap. The length of the CDR3 is 11 residues. Germline CDR1 is MGHDK and CDR2 is SYGVNS. The CDR3 DNA follows: TGTGCCAGCAAACAGAACACTGAAGCTTTCTTT. Encoded protein: CASKQNTEAFF.

The V gene is TRBV5-4, the J gene TRBJ2-2; possible D gene TRBD1, 6 bases. Germline V CDR1 and CDR2: SGHNT, YYREEE (reference sequence). This CDR3 has 14 amino acids. Trimming took off 3 bases at V and 4 bases at J, with 10 bases between the two ends. In nucleotides, the CDR3 is TGTGCCAGCAGCTCAACAGGGCTCACCGGGGAGCTGTTTTTT. The encoded protein is CASSSTGLTGELFF.

In this sample, this clone turned up once. The chain uses TRBV10-1 and TRBJ2-3; TRBD2 matches 10 bases. CDR1 is WNHNN and CDR2 is SYGVQD in the germline V gene (reference sequence). The CDR3 is 14 residues long. The trim removed 5 bases at V and 6 bases at J, leaving 5 bases unmatched. The CDR3 DNA reads as TGCGCCAGCAGTTTAGCGGGAGGTTTGGATACGCAGTATTTT. Its translation: CASSLAGGLDTQYF.

This chain joins TRBV18 and TRBJ2-4; D may be TRBD2 (7 bases). The CDR3 spans 15 residues. Trimming took off 6 bases at V and 4 bases at J, with 16 bases between the two ends. Germline CDR1 and CDR2: KGHSH and LQKENI. DNA of the CDR3: TGTGCCAGCTCCTTGCGGGGGCAGGAAAAAAACATTCAGTACTTC. Encoded protein: CASSLRGQEKNIQYF.

This chain uses TRBV2 with TRBJ1-5; 10 bases match TRBD1. The V and J ends lost 6 bases and 6 bases, in that order; junction bases with no gene match: 2. The CDR3 consists of 13 residues. Germline CDR1 and CDR2: SNHLY and FYNNEI. The CDR3 DNA follows: TGTGCCAGCAGAGGGACAGGGGTTCAGCCCCAGCATTTT. The encoded protein is CASRGTGVQPQHF.

The chain is built from TRBV7-2 and TRBJ2-1; 11 positions agree with TRBD1. Germline assignment: CDR1 SGHTA and CDR2 FQGNSA. The CDR3 totals 16 residues. Losses at the gene ends were 0 bases for V and 6 bases for J; bases not matched to a gene: 4. In DNA form, the CDR3 reads TGTGCCAGCAGCTTAGCCCTCGGGACAGGGGGCAATGAGCAGTTCTTC. This codes for CASSLALGTGGNEQFF. Full variable domain (rest looked up from reference TRBV7-2 and TRBJ2-1): GAGVSQSPSNKVTEKGKDVELRCDPISGHTALYWYRQSLGQGLEFLIYFQGNSAPDKSGLPSDRFSAERTGGSVSTLTIQRTQQEDSAVYLCASSLALGTGGNEQFFGPGTRLTVL.

The V and J genes are TRBV6-5 and TRBJ1-5; 9 bases match TRBD1. From germline, CDR1 is MNHEY and CDR2 SVGAGI. With V trimmed by 2 bases and J by 4 bases, 3 bases remained unmatched. CDR3 length: 15 residues. The CDR3 DNA sequence: TGTGCCAGCAGTTACGGACAGGGGCTAAATCAGCCCCAGCATTTT. Translating gives CASSYGQGLNQPQHF.

The chain employs TRBV7-9 and TRBJ1-1; TRBD1 agrees at 7 bases. Germline assignment: CDR1 SEHNR and CDR2 FQNEAQ (reference sequence). The V gene end was trimmed by 3 bases and the J gene end by 6 bases; junction bases not matched to a gene: 4. CDR3 length: 13 residues. The CDR3 DNA is TGTGCCAGCAGCTTGGGGCAGGGGGCTGAAGCTTTCTTT. This sequence encodes CASSLGQGAEAFF. Variable domain in full (rest from reference TRBV7-9 and TRBJ1-1): DTGVSQNPRHKITKRGQNVTFRCDPISEHNRLYWYRQTLGQGPEFLTYFQNEAQLEKSRLLSDRFSAERPKGSFSTLEIQRTEQGDSAMYLCASSLGQGAEAFFGQGTRLTVV.

This clone was seen only a few times. V is TRBV19 and J is TRBJ1-1; D unresolved. Trimming left V 7 bases short and J 4 bases short, with 13 bases between. The germline V gene has CDR1 LNHDA and CDR2 SQIVND (reference sequence). The CDR3 loop spans 13 amino acids. The CDR3 region has the DNA TGTGCCAGTACCCCCCGGCGGGTCACTGAAGCTTTCTTT. It yields the protein CASTPRRVTEAFF.

This clone was observed once. The chain links TRBV5-1 to TRBJ1-2; tentatively, D is TRBD1 (6 bases). Germline CDR1 is SGHRS and CDR2 is YFSETQ. The CDR3 totals 15 residues. Trimming removed 4 bases from V and 1 base from J, with 14 bases in between. CDR3 in amino acids: CASSLGGGINYGYTF. CDR3 DNA sequence: TGCGCCAGCAGCCTTGGCGGGGGCATTAACTATGGCTACACCTTC.

The chain has TRBV7-9 and TRBJ2-7; TRBD2 is a possible D gene (5 bases). Trimming removed 7 bases at V and 0 bases at J, with 16 bases between. The CDR3 is 15 amino acids. Germline CDR1 is SEHNR and CDR2 is FQNEAQ (reference sequence). As DNA, the CDR3 is TGTGCCAGCACTCCCCCCGGGATAGCCTCCTACGAGCAGTACTTC. It specifies CASTPPGIASYEQYF.